The clone carrying this T cell receptor beta chain was counted at least ten times. Antigen unknown. The record originates from a study of T cells in Graves' hyperthyroidism and ophthalmopathy. Study-level information: Sampling of peripheral blood happened at initial diagnosis, prior to any treatment.

The study excluded patients with uncontrolled infection, other autoimmune disease, pregnancy or lactation. Each 10 ml fresh peripheral blood draw supplied the PBMCs. Amplification of TCR beta CDR3 regions used RNA as the template. First-round RT-PCR of the TCR CDR3 relied on the HTBI primer set. TCRdb ran MiXCR on the multiplex PCR reads and lists one entry per CDR3 protein. Among hundreds of thousands of distinct CDR3 sequences listed, approximately 19% were seen once. The study's findings and limits: In the blood, most expanded thyroid clonotypes above 0.001 appeared as well.

This TCR came from a man aged 50-59 years with Graves' ophthalmopathy. The specimen was blood.

The CDR3 reads CAAGRPDVYTF. The CDR3, as DNA: TGTGCCGCCGGACGGCCGGATGTCTACACCTTC. The chain carries TRBV2 and TRBJ1-2, with no clear D. Germline lookup yields CDR1 SNHLY and CDR2 FYNNEI. This CDR3 is built from 11 residues. Trimming took off 11 bases at V and 10 bases at J, with 17 bases between the two ends.